The 17 T cell receptor beta chains reported below all come from one sample, sequenced in a study of beta chain features in type 1 diabetes. Their specific antigens are unknown. Isolated RNA was reverse transcribed in full, so expressed TCRB transcripts were sequenced. TCRdb's copy holds only in-frame clones and misses some; the assay was immunoSEQ multiplex PCR. Of hundreds of thousands of clones in the sample, around 15% were seen once. Study-wide points: Type 1 diabetes patients had moderately but significantly shorter TCRB CDR3s in all four CD4+ subsets.

The material sequenced was naive CD4+ T cells from blood. These receptors were taken from a man between 25 and 39 years old with type 1 diabetes.

This sequence joins TRBV9 and TRBJ2-7; D unclear. From germline, CDR1 is SGDLS and CDR2 YYNGEE. The CDR3 contains 13 residues. Trimming shortened V by 0 bases and J by 6 bases, and 10 bases separated the two germline ends. CDR3 in DNA: TGTGCCAGCAGCGTAGCCCTTAGTGGCGAGCAGTACTTC. Amino acids: CASSVALSGEQYF.

This sequence joins TRBV5-6 and TRBJ2-7; 11 bases agree with TRBD1. There are 15 residues in the CDR3. CDR1 is SGHDT, CDR2 YYEEEE, per germline. Trimming cost V 4 bases and J 4 bases; bases outside gene matches: 7. The CDR3 loop reads CASSLRTGGIYEQYF. Written as DNA, the CDR3 is TGTGCCAGCAGCCTGCGGACAGGGGGCATATACGAGCAGTACTTC.

This chain joins TRBV7-2 and TRBJ2-5, with D unclear. Per germline, CDR1 SGHTA and CDR2 FQGNSA. The CDR3 covers 14 residues. Trimming shortened V by 2 bases and J by 3 bases, and 10 bases separated the two germline ends. CDR3 in amino acids: CASSLTIDKETQYF. The CDR3 nucleotides read TGTGCCAGCAGCTTAACTATAGATAAAGAGACCCAGTACTTC.

The gene calls are TRBV28 and TRBJ2-5; possibly TRBD1 for D (5 bases). The CDR3 runs 12 residues. Per germline, CDR1 MDHEN and CDR2 SYDVKM. V lost 9 bases, J lost 5 bases, and 13 bases lay in between. The CDR3: CASRQMGETQYF. Here the CDR3 DNA reads TGTGCCAGTCGACAGATGGGGGAGACCCAGTACTTC.

V usage is TRBV7-2 and J usage is TRBJ2-1; 9 positions match TRBD2. The CDR3 runs 16 residues. Germline V gene sequence: CDR1 SGHTA, CDR2 FQGNSA. V lost 5 bases and J lost 5; bases outside the gene matches: 10. The CDR3 region has the DNA TGTGCCAGCAGCCCCATGGGCGGGAGGGTAGACAATGAGCAGTTCTTC. It encodes CASSPMGGRVDNEQFF.

This clone has just a few counts. The V gene is TRBV13, the J gene TRBJ1-2, with a tentative D call TRBD1 (6 bases). Looked up from germline, CDR1 is PRHDT and CDR2 is FYEKMQ (reference sequence). V lost 1 base, J lost 5 bases, and 11 bases lay in between. The CDR3 loop spans 14 amino acids. CDR3 nucleotide sequence: TGTGCCAGCAGCTTAGTGGGGGGGCCTTATGGCTACACCTTC. It is translated as CASSLVGGPYGYTF.

This chain uses TRBV30 with TRBJ1-1; 8 nucleotides match TRBD1. This CDR3 contains 18 residues. The V segment lost 0 bases and the J segment 0 bases; nucleotides outside the gene matches: 12. Germline assignment: CDR1 GTSNPN and CDR2 SVGIG (reference sequence). The CDR3: CAWSVEVQGATMNTEAFF. CDR3 DNA sequence: TGTGCCTGGAGTGTAGAGGTCCAGGGGGCTACGATGAACACTGAAGCTTTCTTT.

The rearrangement links TRBV6-5 to TRBJ1-2, with D maybe TRBD1 (6 bases). V lost 5 bases and J 5 bases, leaving 12 bases between the germline ends. The CDR3 sequence is 13 residues long. The germline gives CDR1 MNHEY, CDR2 SVGAGI. The CDR3: CASSVHRAYGYTF. The DNA of the CDR3 is TGTGCCAGCAGTGTACACAGGGCATATGGCTACACCTTC.

This chain joins TRBV28 and TRBJ2-1; TRBD2 aligns across 8 bases. Germline loops: CDR1 MDHEN, CDR2 SYDVKM. V dropped 4 bases and J dropped 9; count of bases not matched to a gene: 5. The CDR3 consists of 13 residues. The CDR3 coding sequence is TGTGCCAGCAGTTCGACTAGCGTAGCTGAGCAGTTCTTC. It yields the protein CASSSTSVAEQFF.

This clone was found a few times. V and J are TRBV25-1 and TRBJ2-3; D remains ambiguous. The CDR3 totals 11 residues. The ends were cut back, 3 bases at V and 8 bases at J, with 6 bases in the middle. Germline values: CDR1 MGHDK, CDR2 SYGVNS. The CDR3 DNA reads as TGTGCCAGCAGTGACTCCCGTACGCAGTATTTT. It yields the protein CASSDSRTQYF.

The chain combines TRBV7-3 with TRBJ2-1; D may be TRBD2 (6 bases). Germline-derived CDR1 and CDR2 are SGHTA and FQGTGA. This CDR3 is built from 15 residues. V was cut by 5 bases and J by 1 base, with 12 bases left in between. CDR3 in amino acids: CASSRTSSSYNEQFF. Here the CDR3 DNA reads TGTGCCAGCAGCCGTACTAGCAGTTCCTACAATGAGCAGTTCTTC.

This clone was counted a few times. At one end, the junction sequence differs from germline, possibly due to a read error. The rearrangement uses TRBV7-3 and TRBJ1-1; 8 bases map to TRBD1. Germline CDR1 reads SGHTA; CDR2 reads FQGTGA. The CDR3 has 14 amino acids. CDR3 coding DNA: TGTGCCAGCAGCGTAACAGGGGGGAACACTGAAGCTTTCTTT. Translation gives CASSVTGGNTEAFF.

This chain connects TRBV6-5 to TRBJ2-5, with unresolved D. V lost 5 bases to trimming and J lost 5 bases, with 9 bases between them. CDR3 length: 12 amino acids. Per germline, CDR1 MNHEY and CDR2 SVGAGI. The CDR3 region is CASSNPLETQYF. DNA for the CDR3: TGTGCCAGCAGTAACCCACTGGAGACCCAGTACTTC.

The chain carries TRBV9 and TRBJ2-1; 8 bases map to TRBD2. The V segment lost 5 bases and the J segment 5 bases; nucleotides outside the gene matches: 12. This CDR3 region has 16 residues. The germline V gene has CDR1 SGDLS and CDR2 YYNGEE. The DNA of the CDR3 is TGTGCCAGCAGGGACCTCTCAGCGGGAGTCAACAATGAGCAGTTCTTC. The encoded protein is CASRDLSAGVNNEQFF.

This rearrangement joins TRBV7-2 to TRBJ2-5; D call uncertain. Trimming left V 2 bases short and J 0 bases short, with 4 bases between. The CDR3 runs 13 residues. Germline CDR1 and CDR2: SGHTA and FQGNSA. The CDR3 reads CASSLQYQETQYF. As DNA, the CDR3 is TGTGCCAGCAGCTTACAATACCAAGAGACCCAGTACTTC.

The chain recombines TRBV7-2 with TRBJ2-5; 10 bases fit TRBD2. Germline V gene sequence: CDR1 SGHTA, CDR2 FQGNSA. V shed 7 bases, J shed 4 bases, and the junction held 9 bases outside the gene matches. The CDR3 is 15 residues long. In nucleotides, the CDR3 is TGTGCCAGCACCCTAAACCGACTAGCGGGAGAGACCCAGTACTTC. It is translated as CASTLNRLAGETQYF.

This clone was seen only a few times. The chain joins TRBV5-1 to TRBJ2-6; D is uncertain. Germline CDR1 SGHRS, CDR2 YFSETQ. V lost 7 bases to trimming and J lost 0 bases, with 5 bases between them. This CDR3 contains 13 residues. For the CDR3, the DNA is TGCGCCAGCCAAGCCTCTGGGGCCAACGTCCTGACTTTC. This translates into CASQASGANVLTF.